The TCR beta chain described here comes from a study of cytomegalovirus exposure and HLA in healthy donors. PCR involved 60 Vbeta and 13 Jbeta primers. The table came from immunoSEQ multiplex PCR; TCRdb's copy has only in-frame clones and leaves some out. Here the sample spans 120,000 to 150,000 clones, 55% to 80% being singletons. In germline, CDR1 is SQVTM, CDR2 ANQGSEA. The length of the CDR3 is 15 residues. The V gene end was trimmed by 3 bases and the J gene end by 4 bases; junction bases not matched to a gene: 7. Study-level results: A later analysis showed that HLA-associated TCR beta chains had undergone more clonal expansion than equally common others. Roughly even sequencing depth across donors was the assumption behind the presence/absence analyses.

Concerning this clone itself: Its antigen remains unidentified.

Sequencing used PBMCs. The TCR sequence derives from a woman aged 40-49 years in good health and CMV-seronegative. The chain is built from TRBV29-1 and TRBJ1-3; 9 positions agree with TRBD1. The chain's CDR3 is CSVELQGAPGNTIYF. The CDR3 nucleotides are TGCAGCGTTGAGCTACAGGGGGCACCCGGAAACACCATATATTTT.